The entry below gives a single TCR beta chain sequence along with its context. What it recognizes is unknown. From germline, CDR1 is SGDLS and CDR2 YYNGEE. The CDR3 is 15 residues long. Deletions cut 3 bases from V and 0 bases from J, with 7 bases between. The record originates from a study of ipilimumab plus nivolumab after autologous stem cell transplantation. Study in general: Median doses per patient: a few ipilimumab, fewer than ten nivolumab. The myeloma cohort included high-risk transplant-naive patients and patients relapsing within 3 years of a first autologous transplant.

Ipilimumab, 1 mg/kg, started 14 to 28 days after autologous transplant. The study, taken as a whole, reports: Authors suggest TCR repertoire, Treg phenotype and gut microbiota support further study.

Some clones are missing from TCRdb's copy, which holds only in-frame ones; the method was immunoSEQ multiplex PCR. The sample includes some 44,000 clones, around nine tenths of them seen just once. The chain combines TRBV9 with TRBJ2-6, with D unclear. This TCR was recovered from a male donor with multiple myeloma. The sample consisted of PBMCs, taken in a trial of ipilimumab plus nivolumab as post-transplant consolidation. The CDR3 loop reads CASSDRHSGANVLTF. In DNA form, the CDR3 reads TGTGCCAGCAGCGATCGTCACTCTGGGGCCAACGTCCTGACTTTC.